This section outlines one TCR beta chain sequence together with its context. Its antigen is unidentified. The data belong to a study of OX40 agonist ivuxolimab in advanced cancers. A history of autoimmune disease or systemic immunosuppression excluded patients. Peripheral blood came from all dose cohorts at three timepoints. Sequenced by immunoSEQ multiplex PCR; TCRdb stores in-frame clones only, minus some. The sample lists approximately 96,000 clones, about 90% occurring once. Study-wide results and caveats: Specificity for antigen went undetermined in the expanded peripheral T cells. Average numbers of expanded clones were greater in CD8+ T cells than in CD4+.

CDR3 size: 17 residues. V lost 1 base to trimming and J lost 2 bases, with 16 bases between them. The germline gives CDR1 SGHRS, CDR2 YFSETQ. The TCR was taken from an adult with an advanced solid tumor such as melanoma, head and neck, liver or kidney cancer. The sample here was CD4+ or CD8+ T cells sorted from blood, taken in a trial of the OX40 agonist ivuxolimab. The chain joins TRBV5-1 to TRBJ1-3; TRBD1 might be the D (6 bases). This CDR3 is CASSLQPGHRAGNTIYF. The DNA for the CDR3 is TGCGCCAGCAGCTTGCAACCGGGACACAGGGCTGGAAACACCATATATTTT.